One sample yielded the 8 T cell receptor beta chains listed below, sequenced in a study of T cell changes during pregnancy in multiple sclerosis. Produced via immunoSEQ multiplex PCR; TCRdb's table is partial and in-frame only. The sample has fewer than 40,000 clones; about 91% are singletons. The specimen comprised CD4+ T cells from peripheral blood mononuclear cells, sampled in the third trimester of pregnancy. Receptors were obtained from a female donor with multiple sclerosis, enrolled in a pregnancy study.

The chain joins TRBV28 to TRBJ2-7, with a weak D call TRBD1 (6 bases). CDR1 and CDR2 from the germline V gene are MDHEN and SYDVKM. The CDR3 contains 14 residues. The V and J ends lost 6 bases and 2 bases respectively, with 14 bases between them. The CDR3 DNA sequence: TGTGCCAGCAGGCTGACAGGACCAGCCTACGAGCAGTACTTC. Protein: CASRLTGPAYEQYF. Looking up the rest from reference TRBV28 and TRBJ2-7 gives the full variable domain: DVKVTQSSRYLVKRTGEKVFLECVQDMDHENMFWYRQDPGLGLRLIYFSYDVKMKEKGDIPEGYSVSREKKERFSLILESASTNQTSMYLCASRLTGPAYEQYFGPGTRLTVT.

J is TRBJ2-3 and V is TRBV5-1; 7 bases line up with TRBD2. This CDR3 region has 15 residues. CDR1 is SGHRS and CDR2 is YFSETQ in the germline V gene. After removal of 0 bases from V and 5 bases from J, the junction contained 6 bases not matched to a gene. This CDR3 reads CASSLAASGQDTQYF. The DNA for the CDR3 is TGCGCCAGCAGCTTGGCCGCTAGCGGCCAAGATACGCAGTATTTT.

This chain's CDR3 is CASSPLLGGNEKLFF. The CDR3 bases are TGTGCCAGCAGTCCCCTCTTGGGGGGTAATGAAAAACTGTTTTTT. J is TRBJ1-4 and V is TRBV27; a possible D gene is TRBD1 (5 bases). V gave up 5 bases and J gave up 4 bases, with 14 bases separating them. Germline CDR1 reads MNHEY; CDR2 reads SMNVEV (reference sequence). This CDR3 comprises 15 residues.

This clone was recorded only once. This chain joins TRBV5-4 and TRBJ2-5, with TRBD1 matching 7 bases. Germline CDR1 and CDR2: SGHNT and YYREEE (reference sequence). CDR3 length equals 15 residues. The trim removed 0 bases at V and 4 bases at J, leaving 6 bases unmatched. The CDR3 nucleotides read TGTGCCAGCAGCTTGGCGACAGGGTATGGAGAGACCCAGTACTTC. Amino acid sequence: CASSLATGYGETQYF. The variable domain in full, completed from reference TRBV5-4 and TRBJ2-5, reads ETGVTQSPTHLIKTRGQQVTLRCSSQSGHNTVSWYQQALGQGPQFIFQYYREEENGRGNFPPRFSGLQFPNYSSELNVNALELDDSALYLCASSLATGYGETQYFGPGTRLLVL.

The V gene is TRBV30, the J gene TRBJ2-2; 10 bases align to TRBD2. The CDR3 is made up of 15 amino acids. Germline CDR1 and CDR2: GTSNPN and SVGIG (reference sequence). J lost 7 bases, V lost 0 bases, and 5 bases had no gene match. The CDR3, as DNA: TGTGCCTGGAGTGTTCTAGCGGGAGTGGGCGGGGAGCTGTTTTTT. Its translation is CAWSVLAGVGGELFF.

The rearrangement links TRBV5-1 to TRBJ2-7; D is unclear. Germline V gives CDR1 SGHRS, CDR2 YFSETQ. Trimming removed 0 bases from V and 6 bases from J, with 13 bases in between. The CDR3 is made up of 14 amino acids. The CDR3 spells CASSLGAASGEQYF. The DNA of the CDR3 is TGCGCCAGCAGCTTGGGTGCGGCCTCGGGCGAGCAGTACTTC.

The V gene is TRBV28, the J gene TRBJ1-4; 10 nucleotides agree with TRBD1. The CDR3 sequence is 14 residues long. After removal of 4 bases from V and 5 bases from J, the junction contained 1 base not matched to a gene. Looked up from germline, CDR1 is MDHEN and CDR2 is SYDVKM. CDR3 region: CASSSGQGNEKLFF. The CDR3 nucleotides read TGTGCCAGCAGTTCGGGACAGGGGAATGAAAAACTGTTTTTT.

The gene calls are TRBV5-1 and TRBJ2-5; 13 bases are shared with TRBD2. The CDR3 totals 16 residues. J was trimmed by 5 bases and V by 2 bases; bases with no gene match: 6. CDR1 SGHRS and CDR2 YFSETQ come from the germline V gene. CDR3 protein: CASSLSGTSGTETQYF. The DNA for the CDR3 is TGCGCCAGCAGCTTATCCGGGACTAGCGGGACGGAGACCCAGTACTTC.